The clone carrying this T cell receptor (beta chain) was picked up one time. Its antigen is not known. The data derive from a study of OX40 agonist ivuxolimab in advanced cancers. Study at large: Therapy given before enrollment (anti-PD-1, anti-PD-L1 or anti-CTLA-4) was allowed, and 40% had some. Findings of the study overall: With doses of 0.1-3.0 mg/kg, partial responders showed among the lowest clonal expansion.

Using immunoSEQ multiplex PCR, the repertoire was profiled, and TCRdb retains in-frame clones only, with some absent. The sample carries roughly 70,000 clones, roughly 80% recorded once. The germline V gene has CDR1 SGHTA and CDR2 FQGTGA. The CDR3 covers 17 residues. The V gene lost 2 bases and the J gene lost 4 bases, with 19 bases spanning the gap. The specimen comprised CD4+ or CD8+ T cells sorted from blood, sampled in a trial of the OX40 agonist ivuxolimab. The chain recombines TRBV7-3 with TRBJ2-3, with D unclear. The clonotype comes from an adult with an advanced solid tumor such as melanoma, head and neck, liver or kidney cancer. CDR3 amino acids: CASSLGPGVATSDTQYF. CDR3 sequence (DNA): TGTGCCAGCAGCTTAGGACCTGGGGTCGCGACCTCAGATACGCAGTATTTT. Complete variable domain (other parts from reference TRBV7-3 and TRBJ2-3): GAGVSQTPSNKVTEKGKYVELRCDPISGHTALYWYRQSLGQGPEFLIYFQGTGAADDSGLPNDRFFAVRPEGSVSTLKIQRTERGDSAVYLCASSLGPGVATSDTQYFGPGTRLTVL.